This is a list of T cell receptor beta chains from one sample in a study of Graves' ophthalmopathy and Graves' hyperthyroidism. TCRdb processed the multiplex PCR reads anew with MiXCR; each CDR3 protein has one entry. Of hundreds of thousands of distinct CDR3 sequences in the sample, roughly 39% were seen once. The sample taken for sequencing was peripheral blood. The receptors shown here come from an adult man with Graves' ophthalmopathy. CDR3s leave out the opening cysteine and the closing phenylalanine or tryptophan. Size is stated for part of the rows, as once, few or many counts, or as a class when the clone is expanded.

j_call,clone_size,v_call,cdr3_aa
TRBJ2-5,many,TRBV2,ASSDGTRRGETQY
TRBJ2-5,many,TRBV2,ASSGTSDRGLETQY
TRBJ2-5,-,TRBV29-1,SVAELARETQY
TRBJ1-2,-,TRBV3-1,ASSLLGADANYGYT
TRBJ1-1,many,TRBV7-9,ASSLGATGGDRKAF
TRBJ2-7,-,TRBV6-5,ASSYSMRGTSYEQY
TRBJ2-7,many,TRBV7-8,TSSLAYEQY
TRBJ2-7,-,TRBV9,ASSAQTGPNTGTSYEQY
TRBJ1-1,many,TRBV11-2,AIKGGMNTEAF
TRBJ1-1,-,TRBV7-9,ASSQLNRATTAAEAF
TRBJ2-5,many,TRBV7-8,ASSSRPGGETQY
TRBJ1-1,-,TRBV5-5,ASSLGNEAF
TRBJ1-2,many,TRBV6-2/TRBV6-3,ASSYRTGRYGYT
TRBJ2-7,once,TRBV5-1,ANSLPGTYEQY
TRBJ2-5,few,TRBV13,ASSLPGINVETQY
TRBJ2-2,many,TRBV29-1,SVVEGAPDTGELF
TRBJ1-1,-,TRBV29-1,SVERVGLDTEAF
TRBJ2-1,-,TRBV10-1,ASPSGGPHNEQF
TRBJ2-7,few,TRBV5-1,ASSLRTSNYEQY
TRBJ2-7,many,TRBV7-8,ASSFPRTGPSYEQY
TRBJ2-5,many,TRBV20-1,SAPLGQLRKTQY